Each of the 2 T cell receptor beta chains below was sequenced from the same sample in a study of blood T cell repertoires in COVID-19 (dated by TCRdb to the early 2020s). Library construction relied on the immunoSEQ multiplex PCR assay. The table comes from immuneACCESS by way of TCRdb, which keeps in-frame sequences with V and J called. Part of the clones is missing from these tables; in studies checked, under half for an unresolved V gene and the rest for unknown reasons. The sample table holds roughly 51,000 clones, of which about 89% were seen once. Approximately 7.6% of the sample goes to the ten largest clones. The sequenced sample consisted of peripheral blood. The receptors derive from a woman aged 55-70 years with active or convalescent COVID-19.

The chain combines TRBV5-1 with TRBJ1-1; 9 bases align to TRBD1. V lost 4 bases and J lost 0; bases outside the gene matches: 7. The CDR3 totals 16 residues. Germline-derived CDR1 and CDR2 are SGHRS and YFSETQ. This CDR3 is CASSQDRGTLNTEAFF. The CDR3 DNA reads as TGCGCCAGCAGCCAGGACAGGGGAACTTTGAACACTGAAGCTTTCTTT. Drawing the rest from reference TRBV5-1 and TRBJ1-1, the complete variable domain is KAGVTQTPRYLIKTRGQQVTLSCSPISGHRSVSWYQQTPGQGLQFLFEYFSETQRNKGNFPGRFSGRQFSNSRSEMNVSTLELGDSALYLCASSQDRGTLNTEAFFGQGTRLTVV.

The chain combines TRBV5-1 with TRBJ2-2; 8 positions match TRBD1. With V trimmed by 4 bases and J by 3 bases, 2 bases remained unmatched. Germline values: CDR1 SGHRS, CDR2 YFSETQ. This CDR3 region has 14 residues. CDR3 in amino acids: CASSMTGDTGELFF. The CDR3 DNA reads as TGCGCCAGCAGCATGACAGGGGACACCGGGGAGCTGTTTTTT.